This T cell receptor beta chain is from a study of vaccination and CD4 T cells after COVID-19. Oncomine TCR Beta short-read sequencing was applied to DNA from cultured CD4+ T cells. One entry per CDR3 protein, called by TCRdb with MiXCR from the PCR reads. The repertoire holds around 20,000 distinct CDR3 sequences, with 55% to 70% as singletons. As concerns this clonotype: Its specificity is not known.

CDR1 is SNHLY, CDR2 FYNNEI, per germline. The CDR3 runs 17 residues. The J segment lost 8 bases and the V segment lost 0 bases, leaving 11 bases of the junction unmatched. Treatment meaning: approximately nine-day PBMC culture with coronavirus spike peptide pools or control peptides (ViraFEST assay). The clonotype comes from a human donor who received a COVID-19 vaccine. The specimen comprised CD4+ T cells from blood, cultured in vitro, sampled after SARS-CoV-2 vaccination. V is TRBV2 and J is TRBJ1-1; 11 bases align to TRBD1. CDR3 DNA: TGTGCCAGCAGTGAAGCGAAGGACGGGACAGGGGGAGCGGAAGCTTTCTTT. The encoded protein is CASSEAKDGTGGAEAFF.